The 21 T cell receptor beta chains below all came from one sample that was sequenced in a study of T cell changes during pregnancy in multiple sclerosis (dated by TCRdb to between 2019 and 2020). Library creation used the immunoSEQ multiplex PCR assay. TCRdb mirrors the immuneACCESS table, restricted to in-frame sequences. Some clones are absent from its copies; in checked studies, under half trace to an unresolved V gene, and the reason for the others is unknown. The sample table lists around 70,000 clones, almost 95% of them with a count of one. The ten largest make up approximately 2.4% of the sample. The sequencing used peripheral blood, collected before pregnancy. These receptors all stem from a female donor with multiple sclerosis, enrolled in a pregnancy study.

The chain employs TRBV6-6 and TRBJ2-3; TRBD2 aligns across 7 bases. After removal of 2 bases from V and 4 bases from J, the junction contained 9 bases not matched to a gene. Germline V CDR1 and CDR2: MNHNY, SVGAGI (reference sequence). This CDR3 is built from 16 residues. The DNA for the CDR3 is TGTGCCAGCAGTTACGGGGGGGTGTCTGTTTCAGATACGCAGTATTTT. Translation: CASSYGGVSVSDTQYF.

V gene TRBV5-1 combines with J gene TRBJ2-3; 8 nucleotides agree with TRBD2. The ends lost 4 bases at V and 4 bases at J; junction bases unmatched: 8. Germline V gene lookup returns CDR1 SGHRS and CDR2 YFSETQ. The CDR3 is 15 residues long. The CDR3 DNA follows: TGCGCCAGCAGCCCCAGCGGGAGTAGGGCAGATACGCAGTATTTT. It encodes CASSPSGSRADTQYF.

V is TRBV11-3 and J is TRBJ2-1; 13 nucleotides match TRBD2. Trimming took 5 bases from V and 9 from J; bases not matched to a gene: 7. The germline CDR1 and CDR2 sequences are SGHNT and YENEEA. The CDR3 consists of 15 residues. This CDR3 reads CASSPRTSGSSEQFF. CDR3 coding DNA: TGTGCCAGCAGCCCCCGGACTAGCGGGAGTAGTGAGCAGTTCTTC.

This clone was picked up one time. This chain links TRBV29-1 with TRBJ2-2, with D possibly TRBD2 on 5 matching bases. The V end was cut by 0 bases, the J end by 5 bases, with 7 bases between. Germline assignment: CDR1 SQVTM and CDR2 ANQGSEA. This CDR3 spans 13 amino acids. Here the CDR3 reads CSVEDGKTGELFF. CDR3 in DNA: TGCAGCGTTGAAGACGGGAAGACCGGGGAGCTGTTTTTT.

The chain carries TRBV29-1 and TRBJ1-5; D possibly corresponds to TRBD1 (6 bases). This CDR3 spans 14 amino acids. CDR1 and CDR2 from the germline V gene are SQVTM and ANQGSEA. Trimming removed 5 bases at V and 3 bases at J, with 14 bases between. DNA for the CDR3: TGCAGCGTTTATGACCAGGGGACCAATCAGCCCCAGCATTTT. This codes for CSVYDQGTNQPQHF.

This chain connects TRBV27 to TRBJ1-2; D is ambiguous. The germline CDR1 and CDR2 sequences are MNHEY and SMNVEV (reference sequence). CDR3 length: 15 residues. V was shortened by 5 bases and J by 2 bases, with 15 bases between the two germline ends. This CDR3 is CASSISPRGNYGYTF. CDR3 bases: TGTGCCAGCAGTATCTCCCCCAGAGGGAACTATGGCTACACCTTC.

The chain has TRBV7-2 and TRBJ2-7, with D possibly matching TRBD2 (6 bases). Germline-derived CDR1 and CDR2 are SGHTA and FQGNSA. The V and J ends lost 1 base and 0 bases respectively, with 7 bases between them. CDR3 length equals 14 residues. The CDR3 sequence is CASSLGLGSYEQYF. CDR3 nucleotides: TGTGCCAGCAGCTTAGGACTAGGCTCCTACGAGCAGTACTTC.

This chain connects TRBV2 to TRBJ1-4, with TRBD1 identical over 7 bases. CDR1 SNHLY and CDR2 FYNNEI come from the germline V gene. V trimming: 6 bases; J trimming: 3 bases; junction bases outside the gene matches: 4. The CDR3 contains 14 residues. The CDR3 protein is CASRGQTSNEKLFF. The CDR3 DNA sequence: TGTGCCAGCAGGGGACAGACCTCTAATGAAAAACTGTTTTTT.

A single count supports this clone. The V call is TRBV6-6, the J call TRBJ2-1, with 8 bases matching TRBD1. The length of the CDR3 is 14 residues. Germline CDR1 reads MNHNY; CDR2 reads SVGAGI (reference sequence). V lost 7 bases to trimming and J lost 2 bases; unmatched junction nucleotides: 4. The CDR3 spells CASTEQGAYNEQFF. The CDR3 bases are TGTGCCAGCACCGAACAGGGGGCCTACAATGAGCAGTTCTTC.

This clone has only a few counts. The rearrangement joins TRBV4-2 to TRBJ2-5, with 8 bases aligning to TRBD2. V lost 4 bases, J lost 4 bases, and 5 bases stayed unmatched. The CDR3 is 14 amino acids. Germline assignment: CDR1 LGHNA and CDR2 YNFKEQ. The CDR3 spells CASSRPGLGETQYF. The CDR3 DNA is TGTGCCAGCAGCCGACCGGGACTAGGAGAGACCCAGTACTTC.

This clone was picked up a small number of times. The chain combines TRBV5-6 with TRBJ1-1; D remains ambiguous. The germline V gene encodes CDR1 SGHDT and CDR2 YYEEEE. The V end lost 1 base, the J end lost 4 bases, and 17 bases lay between the germline ends. CDR3 length equals 16 residues. This chain's CDR3 is CASSLPLGRAATEAFF. The CDR3 DNA sequence: TGTGCCAGCAGCTTGCCTTTGGGGAGGGCGGCCACTGAAGCTTTCTTT.

The rearrangement uses TRBV6-1 and TRBJ2-1; TRBD2 matches at 8 bases. The CDR3 loop spans 16 amino acids. Germline CDR1 and CDR2: MNHNS and SASEGT. Germline trimming cut 3 bases from V and 3 bases from J; bases unmatched to any gene: 7. The chain's CDR3 is CASSDWGRGVYNEQFF. The CDR3 DNA follows: TGTGCCAGCAGTGATTGGGGGCGGGGGGTCTACAATGAGCAGTTCTTC.

The V call is TRBV5-6, the J call TRBJ2-7, with TRBD2 matching 13 bases. The CDR3 has 16 amino acids. The germline V gene has CDR1 SGHDT and CDR2 YYEEEE. V gave up 2 bases and J gave up 7 bases; unmatched junction bases: 9. Here the CDR3 reads CASSLGGLAGVGEQYF. CDR3 sequence (DNA): TGTGCCAGCAGCTTAGGAGGACTAGCGGGAGTTGGGGAGCAGTACTTC.

The genes are TRBV28 and TRBJ1-2; D is unclear. The V end was cut by 4 bases, the J end by 8 bases, with 8 bases between. Looked up from germline, CDR1 is MDHEN and CDR2 is SYDVKM. The CDR3 covers 11 residues. CDR3 in DNA: TGTGCCAGCAGTTGGACTGGGGGCTACACCTTC. It encodes CASSWTGGYTF.

V is TRBV4-3 and J is TRBJ2-4, with a possible D match to TRBD2 (5 bases). Per the germline V gene, CDR1 is LGHNA and CDR2 is YSLEER. The CDR3 extends over 15 amino acids. The V and J ends lost 4 bases and 3 bases respectively, with 13 bases between them. The CDR3 loop reads CASSLWAGSKNIQYF. CDR3 in DNA: TGCGCCAGCAGCCTTTGGGCGGGCAGCAAAAACATTCAGTACTTC.

The rearrangement joins TRBV6-5 to TRBJ1-5, with D perhaps matching TRBD1 (5 bases). CDR1 is MNHEY and CDR2 is SVGAGI in the germline V gene. V shed 2 bases and J shed 1 base, with 9 bases lying between them. The CDR3 contains 15 residues. The CDR3: CASSYGRASNQPQHF. CDR3 nucleotide sequence: TGTGCCAGCAGTTACGGCAGGGCGAGCAATCAGCCCCAGCATTTT.

The chain has TRBV18 and TRBJ2-1, with 7 bases that match TRBD1. The V and J ends lost 3 bases and 4 bases, in that order; junction bases with no gene match: 0. The CDR3 covers 13 residues. CDR1 is KGHSH and CDR2 is LQKENI in the germline V gene. The CDR3 spells CASSPTGYNEQFF. CDR3 nucleotide sequence: TGTGCCAGCTCACCGACAGGGTACAATGAGCAGTTCTTC.

The chain recombines TRBV19 with TRBJ1-3; a weak D match, TRBD1 (5 bases). In germline, CDR1 is LNHDA, CDR2 SQIVND (reference sequence). CDR3 length: 16 residues. V lost 3 bases, J lost 0 bases, and 12 bases lay in between. The CDR3 loop is CASSISRDFSGNTIYF. The CDR3 DNA reads TGTGCCAGTAGTATCTCCAGGGACTTCTCTGGAAACACCATATATTTT.

The J gene is TRBJ1-2, the V gene TRBV9, with 10 nucleotides matching TRBD1. The CDR3 contains 18 residues. Germline trimming cut 0 bases from V and 4 bases from J; bases unmatched to any gene: 12. CDR1 and CDR2 from the germline V gene are SGDLS and YYNGEE. CDR3 sequence: CASSVGGTGVLVGYGYTF. As DNA, the CDR3 is TGTGCCAGCAGCGTAGGGGGGACAGGGGTATTAGTGGGCTATGGCTACACCTTC.

This clone has only a few counts. The V call is TRBV7-2, the J call TRBJ1-1; no clear D gene. The germline gives CDR1 SGHTA, CDR2 FQGNSA. CDR3 length equals 14 residues. V dropped 5 bases and J dropped 1 base, with 11 bases sitting between them. CDR3 sequence: CASSPGRGNTEAFF. Written as DNA, the CDR3 is TGTGCCAGCAGCCCCGGACGGGGGAACACTGAAGCTTTCTTT.

In this sample, this clone turned up once. The J gene is TRBJ2-7, the V gene TRBV30, with a tentative D call TRBD1 (6 bases). The CDR3 covers 14 residues. Germline V lookup: CDR1 GTSNPN, CDR2 SVGIG (reference sequence). V was trimmed by 0 bases and J by 2 bases, leaving 11 bases between them. The CDR3 loop is CAWSVGQGPYEQYF. In DNA form, the CDR3 reads TGTGCCTGGAGTGTAGGGCAGGGGCCCTACGAGCAGTACTTC.